The 16 T cell receptor beta chains below were found in one sample sequenced in a study of T cells in women clearing cervical HPV infection. Only in-frame clones appear in the TCRdb table, and some are missing; sequencing was by immunoSEQ multiplex PCR. Recorded for this sample: around 28,000 clones. Sequencing was performed on blood buffy coat. These receptor sequences come from a woman aged 18 to 75 with a cervical HPV16 infection that either progressed to CIN3+ or cleared (not recorded which).

A word on this clone: Read sequence stops 3 residues before the CDR3 end, and the germline J gene provides the missing end. The chain carries TRBV9 and TRBJ2-7; D is uncertain. CDR1 is SGDLS and CDR2 is YYNGEE in the germline V gene. The CDR3 covers 15 residues. V was pared by 0 bases and J by 6 bases, with 16 bases between. Incomplete CDR3 DNA: TGTGCCAGCAGCGTAGACGGAAAGGATGGGCTCGAG. Its protein product is CASSVDGKDGLE. The full CDR3 is CASSVDGKDGLEQYF.

The sequenced CDR3 bases are TGTGCCACCCGACGGACACAAGAGACC. Protein: CATRRTQET. The CDR3 in its entirety is CATRRTQETQYF. The chain recombines TRBV19 with TRBJ2-5, with a tentative D call TRBD1 (5 bases). The CDR3 is cut off 3 residues early in the read; its end comes from the germline J gene. The CDR3 runs to 12 residues. Looked up from germline, CDR1 is LNHDA and CDR2 is SQIVND (reference sequence). V dropped 10 bases and J dropped 2 bases, with 11 bases sitting between them.

Comment on this clone: The read stops 3 residues short of the end of the CDR3; the missing end is completed from the germline J gene. The rearrangement uses TRBV7-9 and TRBJ1-2, with D unresolved. The CDR3 length is 12 residues. Germline CDR1 is SEHNR and CDR2 is FQNEAQ (reference sequence). The sequenced part of the CDR3 DNA is TGTGCCAGCAGCTTGCAGGAACGGATC. It translates to CASSLQERI. The full-length CDR3 reads as CASSLQERIYTF.

To note about this clone: The sequenced fragment ends 3 residues before the CDR3 boundary, so the rest is inferred from the germline J gene. J is TRBJ2-3 and V is TRBV6-1, with 9 positions matching TRBD1. V was clipped by 3 bases and J by 4 bases; unmatched bases: 5. Germline CDR1 is MNHNS and CDR2 is SASEGT. The CDR3 contains 15 residues. The CDR3: CASSDYRGRPDTQYF. Partial CDR3 DNA: TGTGCCAGCAGTGACTACAGGGGGCGGCCAGATACG.

In regard to this clone: Sequencing ends 3 residues short of the CDR3 end; the germline J gene provides the rest. V gene TRBV6-2 or TRBV6-3 combines with J gene TRBJ2-3; perhaps TRBD2 as D (6 bases). Germline V CDR1 and CDR2: MNHEY, SVGEGT. The CDR3 spans 13 residues. Trimming pared 7 bases from V and 3 bases from J, leaving 11 bases between. The CDR3 sequence is CASKPRGTDTQYF. The CDR3 bases that were read are TGTGCCAGCAAACCTCGGGGGACAGATACG.

On this clone itself: Sequencing ends 3 residues short of the CDR3 end; the germline J gene provides the rest. The genes are TRBV11-2 and TRBJ2-7; TRBD1 matches at 7 bases. This CDR3 spans 14 amino acids. Losses at the gene ends were 2 bases for V and 6 bases for J; bases not matched to a gene: 7. Germline CDR1 reads SGHAT; CDR2 reads FQNNGV. The part of the CDR3 DNA that was read is TGTGCCAGCAGCTTACAAAGGGGGCTAGGCGAG. Encoded protein: CASSLQRGLGE. The entire CDR3 protein is CASSLQRGLGEQYF.

Incomplete CDR3 DNA: TGTGCCAGCAGCTTGGACATTACCTCCTACGAG. This encodes CASSLDITSYE. The CDR3 as a whole reads CASSLDITSYEQYF. The V gene is TRBV7-7, the J gene TRBJ2-7; D perhaps matches TRBD1 (5 bases). The CDR3 end falls 3 residues outside the read, so it is completed with the germline J gene. In germline, CDR1 is SSHAT, CDR2 FNYEAQ (reference sequence). V was shortened by 3 bases and J by 0 bases, with 9 bases between the two germline ends. The CDR3 is 14 residues long.

Notes on this clone: The read is 3 residues too short to cover the CDR3 end, so that end is filled in from the germline J gene. The rearrangement links TRBV10-3 to TRBJ1-1; D may be TRBD1 (5 bases). CDR3 length equals 14 residues. Germline CDR1 reads ENHRY; CDR2 reads SYGVKD. The CDR3 sequence is CAISGGAREVRAFF. The sequenced CDR3 bases are TGTGCCATCAGTGGGGGCGCCAGGGAAGTCAGA.

Turning to this clone: Sequencing ends 3 residues short of the CDR3 end; the germline J gene provides the rest. The chain recombines TRBV7-2 with TRBJ2-1; possibly TRBD1 for D (5 bases). Trimming pared 1 base from V and 4 bases from J, leaving 11 bases between. The CDR3 loop spans 15 amino acids. Looked up from germline, CDR1 is SGHTA and CDR2 is FQGNSA. This CDR3 is CASSLVGREYNEQFF. The sequenced part of the CDR3 DNA is TGTGCCAGCAGCTTAGTAGGCAGGGAATACAATGAG.

Concerning this clone itself: The read terminates 3 residues ahead of where the CDR3 ends, so the germline J gene completes it. The chain has TRBV12-3 or TRBV12-4 and TRBJ2-3; D tentatively fits TRBD1 or TRBD2 (5 bases each). V shed 3 bases and J shed 5 bases, with 12 bases lying between them. The CDR3 covers 14 residues. The CDR3 protein is CASSLGQGEDTQYF. CDR3 DNA (partial): TGTGCCAGCAGTTTGGGTCAGGGAGAAGATACG.

As regards this clone: The read comes to an end 3 residues before the CDR3 does, leaving the germline J gene to fill in the end. The V gene is TRBV5-3, the J gene TRBJ2-2, with 13 bases that match TRBD2. TRBV5-3 counts as an open reading frame of uncertain function. This CDR3 has 16 residues. V trimming: 3 bases; J trimming: 5 bases; junction bases outside the gene matches: 4. CDR3 DNA (partial): TGTGCCAGAAGCTGGACTAGCGGGAGTGGGACCGGGGAG. This gives the protein CARSWTSGSGTGE. The complete CDR3 reads CARSWTSGSGTGELFF.

To note about this clone: The read ends 3 residues shy of where the CDR3 ends; the end is completed using the germline J gene. The V gene is TRBV29-1, the J gene TRBJ2-3; 8 nucleotides line up with TRBD1. The CDR3 is 12 amino acids. Losses at the gene ends were 5 bases for V and 6 bases for J; bases not matched to a gene: 4. Germline lookup yields CDR1 SQVTM and CDR2 ANQGSEA. CDR3 DNA (partial): TGCAGCGTTCAGGGGGCAGCTGATACG. This gives the protein CSVQGAADT. The entire CDR3 reads CSVQGAADTQYF.

A note on this clone: The read terminates 3 residues ahead of where the CDR3 ends, so the germline J gene completes it. The chain joins TRBV7-3 to TRBJ2-4; 9 bases match TRBD1. Germline V gives CDR1 SGHTA, CDR2 FQGTGA. CDR3 size: 13 residues. The CDR3 spells CASSPRTGDGQYF. CDR3 DNA, as far as it was read: TGTGCCAGCAGCCCCCGGACAGGGGATGGT. Combining the CDR3 with reference TRBV7-3 and TRBJ2-4 gives the whole variable domain GAGVSQTPSNKVTEKGKYVELRCDPISGHTALYWYRQSLGQGPEFLIYFQGTGAADDSGLPNDRFFAVRPEGSVSTLKIQRTERGDSAVYLCASSPRTGDGQYFGAGTRLSVL.

Comments on this clone: With the read ending 3 residues before the CDR3 end, the germline J gene is used to fill in that end. The chain couples TRBV11-2 to TRBJ2-7; TRBD2 matches 7 bases. The CDR3 is 13 residues long. The V gene end was trimmed by 5 bases and the J gene end by 4 bases; junction bases not matched to a gene: 5. Looked up from germline, CDR1 is SGHAT and CDR2 is FQNNGV. The sequenced CDR3 bases are TGTGCCAGCAGCGGGGGGGAGGGTTACGAG. Amino acids: CASSGGEGYE. The CDR3 in its entirety is CASSGGEGYEQYF.

A word on this clone: The CDR3 goes on 3 residues after the read ends, and that part is filled in from the germline J gene. The chain combines TRBV7-2 with TRBJ1-1; D is possibly TRBD1 (5 bases). Germline CDR1 reads SGHTA; CDR2 reads FQGNSA. The CDR3 loop spans 15 amino acids. Incomplete CDR3 DNA: TGTGCCAGCAGCTTAGGAGTTGGCGGGGACCGTGGG. Residues: CASSLGVGGDRG. The full CDR3 is CASSLGVGGDRGAFF.

A note on this clone: From the germline J gene comes the end of the CDR3, since the read stops 3 residues before it. This chain connects TRBV30 to TRBJ2-5; 7 nucleotides match TRBD2. In germline, CDR1 is GTSNPN, CDR2 SVGIG (reference sequence). The V and J ends lost 1 base and 5 bases, in that order; junction bases with no gene match: 19. The CDR3 sequence is 18 residues long. CDR3 bases read: TGTGCCTGGAGTGACCCCTGGGTGGGGGGGAACCCCCGGGAGACC. It codes for CAWSDPWVGGNPRET. The whole CDR3 reads CAWSDPWVGGNPRETQYF.